These 2 T cell receptor beta chains came from one sample sequenced in a study of CD8 T cells in ankylosing spondylitis. TCRdb processed the 5' RACE reads anew with MiXCR; each CDR3 protein has one entry. This repertoire shows about 170,000 distinct CDR3 sequences, around 19% found once; its top ten account for about 8.3%. Sequencing used blood, either unsorted or a sorted T cell fraction (not recorded which). All receptors derive from a male donor with ankylosing spondylitis or in good health (not recorded which).

This clonotype showed up many times. The rearrangement links TRBV20-1 to TRBJ2-7; TRBD2 matches at 8 bases. Germline values: CDR1 DFQATT, CDR2 SNEGSKA (reference sequence). CDR3 size: 13 residues. The junction had 1 base not matched to a gene; V was cut back by 3 bases and J by 0 bases. The CDR3: CSASGRGSYEQYF. In DNA, the CDR3 is TGCAGTGCTAGCGGGAGGGGCTCCTACGAGCAGTACTTC.

This clonotype was recorded at least ten times. The chain combines TRBV28 with TRBJ2-7, with TRBD1 as a possible D gene (7 bases). V lost 6 bases and J lost 2, with 23 bases in between. The CDR3 totals 17 residues. Germline V CDR1 and CDR2: MDHEN, SYDVKM. CDR3 bases: TGTGCCAGCAGCCAACTAAGTTCAGGGGGGACAACCTACGAGCAGTACTTC. Protein: CASSQLSSGGTTYEQYF.